The 3 T cell receptor beta chains reported below all come from one sample, sequenced in a study of blood T cell repertoires in COVID-19. Clones were read by immunoSEQ multiplex PCR, and TCRdb kept only the in-frame ones, dropping some. The sample lists 9,500 to 15,000 clones, roughly 91% occurring once. Material: peripheral blood. All receptors derive from a woman in her seventies with active COVID-19.

The chain's CDR3 is CATTGENSYNEQFF. The CDR3 nucleotides are TGTGCCACAACGGGAGAAAACTCCTACAATGAGCAGTTCTTC. The gene calls are TRBV7-2 and TRBJ2-1, with a tentative D call TRBD2 (6 bases). Germline V CDR1 and CDR2: SGHTA, FQGNSA. This CDR3 comprises 14 residues. The V gene lost 10 bases and the J gene lost 0 bases, with 13 bases spanning the gap.

This clone was detected once. This chain connects TRBV28 to TRBJ2-1; possibly TRBD1 for D (8 bases). CDR1 and CDR2 from the germline V gene are MDHEN and SYDVKM. The CDR3 is 13 amino acids. The CDR3: CALQGGAYNEQFF. The CDR3 DNA follows: TGTGCTTTACAGGGGGGGGCATACAATGAGCAGTTCTTC.

The chain links TRBV5-8 to TRBJ1-2; D remains unclear. Trimming took off 4 bases at V and 2 bases at J, with 12 bases between the two ends. The CDR3 has 14 residues. Per germline, CDR1 SGHTS and CDR2 YDEGEE. CDR3: CASSALTWNYGYTF. CDR3 sequence (DNA): TGTGCCAGCAGCGCCCTGACTTGGAACTATGGCTACACCTTC.